This T cell receptor beta chain was found in a study of shared clonotypes between healthy human individuals. On the study more broadly: Per donor, CD8 memory used one plate, CD8 naive used two, CD4 memory used three and CD4 naive used three.

CDR3 length: 17 residues. Trimming removed 1 base from V and 0 bases from J, with 14 bases in between. Germline assignment: CDR1 SGHVS and CDR2 FQNEAQ. TCRdb keeps only in-frame clones here, not all; method: immunoSEQ multiplex PCR. The sample yields roughly 2.1 million clones, 93% seen once. For this clone: Its target is not known.

Overall study results and limits: Represented genetic and exposure-history diversity was restricted by having few donors.

Positive CCR7 selection of CD45RO-negative cells yielded the naive CD8 cells, and terminally differentiated effector memory CD45RA+ cells were excluded. Healthy HIV-negative adults with no recent acute infections or vaccinations were recruited as donors. Every donor, a Caucasian adult, lived in Nashville, Tennessee. Sample: naive CD8+ T cells from PBMCs. J is TRBJ2-3 and V is TRBV7-8, with D unresolved. The sequence was obtained from a man between 18 and 35 years old in good health. Some clones in this sample may be carry-over from other donors' samples. The CDR3 is CASSLEVGGSSTDTQYF. CDR3 in DNA: TGTGCCAGCAGCTTAGAGGTCGGCGGAAGCAGCACAGATACGCAGTATTTT.